This T cell receptor (beta chain) derives from a study of T cells in Graves' hyperthyroidism and ophthalmopathy. Study at large: Upon initial diagnosis and before any treatment, peripheral blood was collected.

Study observations and caveats: Model-based prediction identified ophthalmopathy a median 6.5 months prior to its onset. Within blood appeared most thyroid clonotypes that had expanded above 0.001.

RNA transcripts served as the template for amplifying TCR beta CDR3 regions. First-round RT-PCR targeting the TCR CDR3 was performed with the HTBI primer set. Via MiXCR, TCRdb re-called the multiplex PCR reads, giving one row per CDR3 protein. The top ten hold 16% of the sample, which has under 750,000 distinct CDR3 sequences, around 19% seen once. The study enrolled patients aged 18 to 65 with newly diagnosed hyperthyroidism of under 2 months' duration. Note on this clonotype: Its antigen is unidentified.

J gave up 2 bases and V 3 bases, and 11 bases lay outside the gene matches. This CDR3 spans 18 amino acids. Looked up from germline, CDR1 is LGHDT and CDR2 is YNNKEL (reference sequence). This TCR was sampled from a woman between 45 and 65 years old with Graves' hyperthyroidism that later progressed to Graves' ophthalmopathy. The sequencing sample was made of blood. The chain joins TRBV3-1 to TRBJ2-3; 10 bases fit TRBD1. CDR3 region: CASSHHPDRGKLTDTQYF. The CDR3 nucleotides read TGTGCCAGCAGCCATCACCCGGACAGGGGGAAACTCACAGATACGCAGTATTTT.